One and the same sample provided the 32 T cell receptor beta chains below, sequenced in a study of T cell responses to AZD1222 COVID-19 vaccine. Clones were read by immunoSEQ multiplex PCR, and TCRdb kept only the in-frame ones, dropping some. The repertoire includes 120,000 or so clones, 70% to 90% of them detected once, and 25% to 30% sits in the top ten. The input for sequencing was peripheral blood, taken on day 0 of AZD1222 vaccination. The receptors were gathered from an adult in good health.

This clone was seen only once. The chain is built from TRBV29-1 and TRBJ2-2; D unresolved. The CDR3 runs to 12 residues. The V gene's germline CDR1 is SQVTM and CDR2 ANQGSEA. V dropped 4 bases and J dropped 7 bases, with 10 bases sitting between them. DNA of the CDR3: TGCAGCGTTGGCTTTAGTAGCGGGGAGCTGTTTTTT. This gives the protein CSVGFSSGELFF.

The V and J genes are TRBV30 and TRBJ2-3; possible D gene TRBD2, 5 bases. The CDR3 extends over 16 amino acids. Germline CDR1 and CDR2: GTSNPN and SVGIG (reference sequence). Trimming removed 1 base at V and 0 bases at J, with 14 bases between. The CDR3 protein is CAWSAASHSSTDTQYF. As DNA, the CDR3 is TGTGCCTGGAGTGCCGCTAGCCACTCTAGCACAGATACGCAGTATTTT.

The chain joins TRBV11-2 to TRBJ2-1, with D unresolved. CDR1 and CDR2 (germline): SGHAT, FQNNGV. V lost 6 bases and J 7 bases, leaving 10 bases between the germline ends. The CDR3 sequence is 12 residues long. The CDR3 sequence is CASSRGGNEQFF. In DNA form, the CDR3 reads TGTGCCAGCAGTCGAGGCGGTAATGAGCAGTTCTTC.

The chain's CDR3 is CASSLSQGYGYTF. In nucleotides, the CDR3 is TGCGCCAGCAGTCTGTCGCAGGGCTATGGCTACACCTTC. The chain recombines TRBV23-1 with TRBJ1-2; D possibly corresponds to TRBD1 (5 bases). TRBV23-1 is given ORF status, its function remaining uncertain. The V end lost 4 bases, the J end lost 4 bases, and 10 bases lay between the germline ends. This CDR3 spans 13 amino acids.

On this clone: No DNA is shown, since the ends of the CDR3 on it are uncertain; the CDR3 is the one TCRdb lists. This chain joins TRBV28 and TRBJ1-3. From its first to its last residue, the CDR3 has 15 amino acids. Germline lookup yields CDR1 MDHEN and CDR2 SYDVKM. CDR3 sequence: CASSSSGLGGNTIYF.

J is TRBJ1-2 and V is TRBV3-1 (or the pseudogene TRBV3-2), with D possibly TRBD1 on 5 matching bases. The CDR3 spans 14 residues. V lost 0 bases and J lost 10, with 15 bases in between. Per germline, CDR1 LGHDT and CDR2 YNNKEL (reference sequence). CDR3 bases: TGTGCCAGCAGCCAAGATCGAGGCTGGACACCCTACACCTTC. Amino acid sequence: CASSQDRGWTPYTF.

A word on this clone: This CDR3 is also generated by other DNA sequences in the sample. The V gene is TRBV27, the J gene TRBJ2-5, with D uncertain. CDR3 length equals 13 residues. The germline V and J ends were trimmed by 1 base and 0 bases, with 3 bases remaining between them. Germline assignment: CDR1 MNHEY and CDR2 SMNVEV (reference sequence). CDR3 amino acids: CASSLLYQETQYF. Written as DNA, the CDR3 is TGTGCCAGCAGTTTATTGTACCAAGAGACCCAGTACTTC.

The chain has TRBV19 and TRBJ2-3, with a possible D match to TRBD1 (5 bases). CDR1 and CDR2 from the germline V gene are LNHDA and SQIVND (reference sequence). This CDR3 has 15 amino acids. With 7 bases removed from V and 4 bases from J, the gap between germline ends came to 18 bases. CDR3 DNA: TGTGCCAGTACCTCCTCGAGCAGGGCCTCAGATACGCAGTATTTT. Translation gives CASTSSSRASDTQYF. Full variable domain (rest looked up from reference TRBV19 and TRBJ2-3): DGGITQSPKYLFRKEGQNVTLSCEQNLNHDAMYWYRQDPGQGLRLIYYSQIVNDFQKGDIAEGYSVSREKKESFPLTVTSAQKNPTAFYLCASTSSSRASDTQYFGPGTRLTVL.

The chain employs TRBV13 and TRBJ1-6; 12 nucleotides agree with TRBD1. Germline assignment: CDR1 PRHDT and CDR2 FYEKMQ (reference sequence). CDR3 size: 17 residues. Trimming took 4 bases from V and 9 from J; bases not matched to a gene: 10. The DNA of the CDR3 is TGTGCCAGCAGCTCCGGGACAGGGGGCCTCATTGGTTCACCCCTCCACTTT. Amino acid sequence: CASSSGTGGLIGSPLHF.

This chain joins TRBV4-3 and TRBJ1-5; D not resolved. The CDR3 sequence is 15 residues long. V shed 0 bases and J shed 5 bases, with 11 bases lying between them. In germline, CDR1 is LGHNA, CDR2 YSLEER. The CDR3 spells CASSQERSGHQPQHF. The CDR3 region has the DNA TGCGCCAGCAGCCAAGAACGGTCAGGACATCAGCCCCAGCATTTT.

The chain combines TRBV7-3 with TRBJ1-2; D unresolved. Between the trimmed V and J ends, which lost 2 bases and 6 bases, there was a span of 28 bases. The CDR3 is 19 residues long. CDR1 is SGHTA, CDR2 FQGTGA, per germline. CDR3 DNA: TGTGCCAGCAGCTTATCTCCAATCAAGATAAGTACAAATACTGATGGCTACACCTTC. This translates into CASSLSPIKISTNTDGYTF. Looking up the rest from reference TRBV7-3 and TRBJ1-2 gives the full variable domain: GAGVSQTPSNKVTEKGKYVELRCDPISGHTALYWYRQSLGQGPEFLIYFQGTGAADDSGLPNDRFFAVRPEGSVSTLKIQRTERGDSAVYLCASSLSPIKISTNTDGYTFGSGTRLTVV.

The J gene is TRBJ1-2, the V gene TRBV30; D might be TRBD1 (5 bases). The CDR3 covers 11 residues. Trimming took 1 base from V and 9 from J, leaving 9 bases between them. CDR1 and CDR2 from the germline V gene are GTSNPN and SVGIG (reference sequence). CDR3 region: CAWSEGVRYTF. The CDR3 nucleotides are TGTGCCTGGAGTGAAGGGGTCCGCTACACCTTC.

V gene TRBV2 combines with J gene TRBJ1-2; D unresolved. The ends were cut back, 3 bases at V and 4 bases at J, with 9 bases in the middle. The CDR3 spans 13 residues. Germline V gene sequence: CDR1 SNHLY, CDR2 FYNNEI. CDR3 DNA: TGTGCCAGCAGTGAGAACGGATCCTATGGCTACACCTTC. Encoded protein: CASSENGSYGYTF.

The chain has TRBV2 and TRBJ2-7; 9 nucleotides line up with TRBD1. CDR3 length: 17 amino acids. J gave up 3 bases and V 1 base, and 10 bases lay outside the gene matches. The germline V gene encodes CDR1 SNHLY and CDR2 FYNNEI. The CDR3, as DNA: TGTGCCAGCAGTGAAGGGGTCCCGGGACAGGGTTACTACGAGCAGTACTTC. As protein: CASSEGVPGQGYYEQYF.

The chain carries TRBV4-2 and TRBJ2-3; tentatively, D is TRBD2 (5 bases). V was trimmed by 1 base and J by 2 bases, leaving 13 bases between them. CDR1 and CDR2 (germline): LGHNA, YNFKEQ. The CDR3 consists of 16 residues. The CDR3 reads CASSQGERGNTDTQYF. The CDR3 coding sequence is TGTGCCAGCAGCCAAGGGGAACGGGGAAACACAGATACGCAGTATTTT.

The gene calls are TRBV27 and TRBJ1-4; 7 bases map to TRBD1. With 6 bases clipped from V and 4 bases from J, the junction kept 5 bases outside the gene matches. This CDR3 has 14 amino acids. From germline, CDR1 is MNHEY and CDR2 SMNVEV (reference sequence). The CDR3 region is CASSRQGLNEKLFF. DNA of the CDR3: TGTGCCAGCAGCCGACAGGGCCTTAATGAAAAACTGTTTTTT.

CDR3 in DNA: TGTGCCAGCAGTGAGTTGGTTAACTATGGCTACACCTTC. It yields the protein CASSELVNYGYTF. V usage is TRBV6-1 and J usage is TRBJ1-2; no definite D call. The CDR3 runs 13 residues. Trimming pared 3 bases from V and 1 base from J, leaving 6 bases between. Germline V gene lookup returns CDR1 MNHNS and CDR2 SASEGT.

In its sample, this clone was seen a few times. The chain links TRBV9 to TRBJ2-1, with a tentative D call TRBD2 (6 bases). With 2 bases removed from V and 9 bases from J, the gap between germline ends came to 12 bases. CDR1 is SGDLS, CDR2 YYNGEE, per germline. The CDR3 runs to 13 residues. The CDR3 reads CASSVRTNSEQFF. The CDR3 nucleotides read TGTGCCAGCAGCGTTAGGACTAATTCTGAGCAGTTCTTC.

The chain employs TRBV6-2 or TRBV6-3 and TRBJ2-1, with 8 bases matching TRBD1. The trim removed 5 bases at V and 0 bases at J, leaving 6 bases unmatched. Germline CDR1 reads MNHEY; CDR2 reads SVGEGT. CDR3 length: 16 amino acids. The CDR3 spells CASSPGQVSSYNEQFF. DNA of the CDR3: TGTGCCAGCAGTCCGGGACAGGTGAGCTCCTACAATGAGCAGTTCTTC.

The V call is TRBV4-2, the J call TRBJ2-2, with 7 bases that match TRBD1. The V gene end was trimmed by 0 bases and the J gene end by 0 bases; junction bases not matched to a gene: 1. The CDR3 contains 16 residues. CDR1 is LGHNA and CDR2 is YNFKEQ in the germline V gene. This CDR3 is CASSQEGGANTGELFF. In nucleotides, the CDR3 is TGTGCCAGCAGCCAAGAAGGGGGCGCGAACACCGGGGAGCTGTTTTTT.

The chain employs TRBV6-5 and TRBJ1-5, with TRBD1 identical over 7 bases. The CDR3 has 13 amino acids. Germline CDR1 and CDR2: MNHEY and SVGAGI. The trim removed 8 bases at V and 0 bases at J, leaving 1 base unmatched. The CDR3 DNA reads TGTGCCAGCGGGACAGATAGCAATCAGCCCCAGCATTTT. Its translation: CASGTDSNQPQHF.

The J gene is TRBJ1-5, the V gene TRBV27; 7 bases are a match to TRBD1. J lost 7 bases, V lost 5 bases, and 5 bases had no gene match. Looked up from germline, CDR1 is MNHEY and CDR2 is SMNVEV (reference sequence). The CDR3 covers 13 residues. This CDR3 reads CASSTLQGQPQHF. The CDR3 coding sequence is TGTGCCAGCAGTACCTTACAGGGGCAGCCCCAGCATTTT.

This sequence joins TRBV7-8 and TRBJ1-1, with 8 bases lining up with TRBD1. This CDR3 region has 14 residues. From germline, CDR1 is SGHVS and CDR2 FQNEAQ. Unmatched junction bases numbered 6, after V lost 6 bases and J lost 3 bases. CDR3 sequence (DNA): TGTGCCAGCAGACTCGGACAGGGTGACACTGAAGCTTTCTTT. This translates into CASRLGQGDTEAFF.

The gene calls are TRBV10-3 and TRBJ1-4; D not resolved. Trimming pared 4 bases from V and 7 bases from J, leaving 10 bases between. The CDR3 runs 13 residues. Germline V gene sequence: CDR1 ENHRY, CDR2 SYGVKD. The CDR3 sequence is CAISAGLGEKLFF. The CDR3 DNA sequence: TGTGCCATCAGTGCTGGGTTGGGTGAAAAACTGTTTTTT.

J is TRBJ1-2 and V is TRBV2, with TRBD1 identical over 9 bases. The CDR3 sequence is 14 residues long. V dropped 4 bases and J dropped 7; count of bases not matched to a gene: 7. Germline V gene data show CDR1 as SNHLY and CDR2 as FYNNEI. The CDR3 reads CASSGGDRVSGYTF. The CDR3 DNA follows: TGTGCCAGCAGTGGGGGGGACAGGGTCTCTGGCTACACCTTC.

This clone has only a few counts. The rearrangement links TRBV12-5 to TRBJ2-7; D tentatively reads TRBD1 or TRBD2 (5 bases each). V was trimmed by 6 bases and J by 2 bases, leaving 11 bases between them. The CDR3 has 13 amino acids. Germline assignment: CDR1 LGHNT and CDR2 FRNRAP. Here the CDR3 reads CASGPGPTYEQYF. The CDR3 DNA follows: TGTGCTAGTGGGCCGGGACCCACCTACGAGCAGTACTTC.

V and J are TRBV7-2 and TRBJ1-1, with TRBD1 matching over 7 bases. The V gene end was trimmed by 1 base and the J gene end by 4 bases; junction bases not matched to a gene: 3. Germline assignment: CDR1 SGHTA and CDR2 FQGNSA. This CDR3 comprises 14 residues. The CDR3 sequence: CASSLVSGGTEAFF. CDR3 nucleotide sequence: TGTGCCAGCAGCTTAGTCTCAGGGGGCACTGAAGCTTTCTTT.

In this sample, this clone turned up once. The chain uses TRBV7-2 and TRBJ2-6, with D uncertain. CDR1 SGHTA and CDR2 FQGNSA come from the germline V gene. Trimming removed 5 bases at V and 0 bases at J, with 17 bases between. CDR3 size: 18 residues. CDR3 bases: TGTGCCAGCAGCCCGGGTGGAGTTCTCAGCTCTGGGGCCAACGTCCTGACTTTC. This encodes CASSPGGVLSSGANVLTF. Supplemented by reference TRBV7-2 and TRBJ2-6, the full variable domain reads GAGVSQSPSNKVTEKGKDVELRCDPISGHTALYWYRQSLGQGLEFLIYFQGNSAPDKSGLPSDRFSAERTGGSVSTLTIQRTQQEDSAVYLCASSPGGVLSSGANVLTFGAGSRLTVL.

This clone appeared once. The CDR3 nucleotides read TGTGCCAGCTCACCACCGATTGGGGGGAACTATGGCTACACCTTC. The encoded protein is CASSPPIGGNYGYTF. V gene TRBV18 combines with J gene TRBJ1-2; D is perhaps TRBD1 (5 bases). This CDR3 comprises 15 residues. Germline CDR1 reads KGHSH; CDR2 reads LQKENI. V lost 0 bases, J lost 2 bases, and 10 bases lay in between.

The chain carries TRBV7-9 and TRBJ2-2, with TRBD2 matching over 11 bases. V shed 6 bases, J shed 2 bases, and the junction held 5 bases outside the gene matches. The CDR3 covers 16 residues. CDR1 is SEHNR, CDR2 FQNEAQ, per germline (reference sequence). The CDR3 DNA follows: TGTGCCAGCAGTCCCCGACTAGCGGGAAACACCGGGGAGCTGTTTTTT. The encoded protein is CASSPRLAGNTGELFF.

The rearrangement joins TRBV4-3 to TRBJ1-1, with no clear D. Germline V gives CDR1 LGHNA, CDR2 YSLEER. V was trimmed by 0 bases and J by 4 bases, leaving 9 bases between them. The CDR3 is made up of 14 amino acids. CDR3 nucleotides: TGCGCCAGCAGCCAAGATCGGAGTGGCACTGAAGCTTTCTTT. This gives the protein CASSQDRSGTEAFF.

The gene calls are TRBV5-5 and TRBJ1-1; maybe TRBD1 (5 bases). Deletions cut 0 bases from V and 8 bases from J, with 8 bases between. Germline lookup yields CDR1 SGHKS and CDR2 YYEKEE (reference sequence). The CDR3 loop spans 12 amino acids. The CDR3 loop is CASSLAGEEAFF. CDR3 coding DNA: TGTGCCAGCAGCTTGGCGGGGGAAGAAGCTTTCTTT.